This is a list of T cell receptor beta chains from one sample in a study of cytomegalovirus exposure and HLA in healthy donors. Measured with immunoSEQ multiplex PCR; TCRdb has only the in-frame clones, and not every one. The data contain 130,000 or so clones, 50% to 80% of them singletons. The sequencing sample was made of PBMCs. The receptor set was obtained from a woman aged 40 to 50 in good health and CMV-seropositive. Both conserved end residues are part of each CDR3. D genes are given only for firm matches. For some rows the clone size is stated as once, few or many, or as a class when expanded; others skip it.

d_gene: .; abundance: .; v_gene: TRBV18; j_gene: TRBJ1-1; CDR3aa: CASSPPHTQNTEAFF; CDR3nt: TGTGCCAGCTCACCGCCCCACACACAGAACACTGAAGCTTTCTTT
d_gene: .; abundance: .; v_gene: TRBV10-3; j_gene: TRBJ1-4; CDR3aa: CAISDTATNEKLFF; CDR3nt: TGTGCCATCAGTGACACAGCAACTAATGAAAAACTGTTTTTT
d_gene: TRBD1; abundance: once; v_gene: TRBV28; j_gene: TRBJ1-1; CDR3aa: CASSVTGGSEAFF; CDR3nt: TGTGCCAGCAGTGTCACAGGGGGATCTGAAGCTTTCTTT
d_gene: TRBD2; abundance: .; v_gene: TRBV28; j_gene: TRBJ2-2; CDR3aa: CASSLREAGELFF; CDR3nt: TGTGCCAGCAGTTTACGGGAGGCCGGGGAGCTGTTTTTT
d_gene: TRBD1; abundance: few; v_gene: TRBV29-1; j_gene: TRBJ1-1; CDR3aa: CSVSYRGPNTEAFF; CDR3nt: TGCAGCGTTTCCTACAGGGGACCGAACACTGAAGCTTTCTTT
d_gene: TRBD2; abundance: .; v_gene: TRBV28; j_gene: TRBJ2-3; CDR3aa: CASSYASGSTDTQYF; CDR3nt: TGTGCCAGCAGCTACGCTAGCGGTAGCACAGATACGCAGTATTTT
d_gene: .; abundance: .; v_gene: TRBV14; j_gene: TRBJ2-5; CDR3aa: CASSQDHRVLETQYF; CDR3nt: TGTGCCAGCAGCCAAGACCACAGGGTGTTGGAGACCCAGTACTTC
d_gene: .; abundance: .; v_gene: TRBV6-5; j_gene: TRBJ1-1; CDR3aa: CASSYFTGLNTEAFF; CDR3nt: TGTGCCAGCAGTTACTTCACAGGTCTTAATACTGAAGCTTTCTTT
d_gene: .; abundance: few; v_gene: TRBV27; j_gene: TRBJ1-1; CDR3aa: CASRRRGLNTEAFF; CDR3nt: TGTGCCAGCAGGAGGAGGGGTCTGAACACTGAAGCTTTCTTT
d_gene: .; abundance: .; v_gene: TRBV6-5; j_gene: TRBJ2-7; CDR3aa: CATEDGDYEQYF; CDR3nt: TGTGCCACCGAGGACGGGGACTACGAGCAGTACTTC
d_gene: .; abundance: .; v_gene: TRBV28; j_gene: TRBJ1-2; CDR3aa: CASRRDYGYTF; CDR3nt: TGTGCCAGCAGGAGAGACTATGGCTACACCTTC
d_gene: .; abundance: .; v_gene: TRBV14; j_gene: TRBJ1-1; CDR3aa: CASSQQTQLRITEAFF; CDR3nt: TGTGCCAGCAGCCAACAAACCCAACTCAGGATCACTGAAGCTTTCTTT
d_gene: .; abundance: .; v_gene: TRBV20-1; j_gene: TRBJ2-3; CDR3aa: CSGVREDTQYF; CDR3nt: TGCAGTGGGGTCCGGGAAGATACGCAGTATTTT
d_gene: TRBD2; abundance: few; v_gene: TRBV30; j_gene: TRBJ2-3; CDR3aa: CAWTKGLAGRTDTQYF; CDR3nt: TGTGCCTGGACAAAGGGACTAGCGGGGCGCACAGATACGCAGTATTTT
d_gene: .; abundance: .; v_gene: TRBV11-2; j_gene: TRBJ2-7; CDR3aa: CASSLGGGQGDEQYF; CDR3nt: TGTGCCAGCAGCTTGGGCGGGGGCCAGGGTGACGAGCAGTACTTC
d_gene: .; abundance: .; v_gene: TRBV6-1; j_gene: TRBJ1-4; CDR3aa: CASRGQSSFNEKLFF; CDR3nt: TGTGCCAGCAGAGGACAGAGTTCCTTTAATGAAAAACTGTTTTTT
d_gene: .; abundance: .; v_gene: TRBV29-1; j_gene: TRBJ2-3; CDR3aa: CSVIEAISYSTDTQYF; CDR3nt: TGCAGCGTGATCGAGGCCATAAGTTATAGCACAGATACGCAGTATTTT
d_gene: TRBD2; abundance: .; v_gene: TRBV7-3; j_gene: TRBJ2-3; CDR3aa: CASSLTREGQDTQYF; CDR3nt: TGTGCCAGCAGCTTAACGCGGGAGGGCCAAGATACGCAGTATTTT
d_gene: .; abundance: .; v_gene: TRBV27; j_gene: TRBJ2-7; CDR3aa: CASSFPGMDEQYF; CDR3nt: TGTGCCAGCAGTTTCCCAGGTATGGACGAGCAGTACTTC
d_gene: TRBD1; abundance: .; v_gene: TRBV6-1; j_gene: TRBJ2-7; CDR3aa: CASSPQGTAPYEQYF; CDR3nt: TGTGCCAGCAGTCCCCAGGGGACAGCCCCCTACGAGCAGTACTTC
d_gene: TRBD1; abundance: .; v_gene: TRBV5-1; j_gene: TRBJ2-5; CDR3aa: CASSLGQPYQETQYF; CDR3nt: TGCGCCAGCAGCCTGGGACAGCCGTACCAAGAGACCCAGTACTTC
d_gene: TRBD1; abundance: .; v_gene: TRBV10-3; j_gene: TRBJ2-3; CDR3aa: CATYPDRSTDTQYF; CDR3nt: TGTGCCACCTACCCGGACAGGAGCACAGATACGCAGTATTTT
d_gene: .; abundance: .; v_gene: TRBV5-1; j_gene: TRBJ1-2; CDR3aa: CASSRGQTSSYGYTF; CDR3nt: TGCGCCAGCAGCCGGGGACAAACCTCCTCGTATGGCTACACCTTC
d_gene: TRBD1; abundance: few; v_gene: TRBV9; j_gene: TRBJ1-1; CDR3aa: CASSGPRQGPEAFF; CDR3nt: TGTGCCAGCAGCGGCCCACGACAGGGCCCTGAAGCTTTCTTT
d_gene: .; abundance: .; v_gene: TRBV27; j_gene: TRBJ1-3; CDR3aa: CASSSRGLFDSGNTIYF; CDR3nt: TGTGCCAGCAGTTCCCGCGGGCTTTTTGACTCTGGAAACACCATATATTTT
d_gene: .; abundance: .; v_gene: TRBV25-1; j_gene: TRBJ1-2; CDR3aa: CASSHRDTHPIYGYTF; CDR3nt: TGTGCCAGCAGCCACCGGGACACACACCCAATCTATGGCTACACCTTC
d_gene: TRBD1; abundance: .; v_gene: TRBV7-2; j_gene: TRBJ1-2; CDR3aa: CASSLGGQGASHGYTF; CDR3nt: TGTGCCAGCAGCTTAGGAGGACAGGGGGCTAGTCATGGCTACACCTTC
d_gene: .; abundance: .; v_gene: TRBV7-9; j_gene: TRBJ2-4; CDR3aa: CASSPWEGGAKNIQYF; CDR3nt: TGTGCCAGCAGCCCATGGGAGGGGGGAGCCAAAAACATTCAGTACTTC
d_gene: TRBD1; abundance: many; v_gene: TRBV6-1; j_gene: TRBJ2-7; CDR3aa: CASSEGAGQAYEQYF; CDR3nt: TGTGCCAGCAGTGAAGGGGCAGGACAGGCCTACGAGCAGTACTTC
d_gene: TRBD1; abundance: .; v_gene: TRBV19; j_gene: TRBJ1-5; CDR3aa: CASSPTSGTGSQPQHF; CDR3nt: TGTGCCAGTAGTCCCACTTCCGGGACAGGGTCTCAGCCCCAGCATTTT
d_gene: .; abundance: once; v_gene: TRBV13; j_gene: TRBJ1-1; CDR3aa: CASSTQGVMGEAFF; CDR3nt: TGTGCCAGCAGCACCCAAGGGGTAATGGGTGAAGCTTTCTTT
d_gene: .; abundance: once; v_gene: TRBV9; j_gene: TRBJ2-5; CDR3aa: CASSDDRQETQYF; CDR3nt: TGTGCCAGCAGCGACGACAGACAAGAGACCCAGTACTTC
d_gene: .; abundance: .; v_gene: TRBV11-2; j_gene: TRBJ1-4; CDR3aa: CASSFDSTTNEKLFF; CDR3nt: TGTGCCAGCAGCTTTGACAGTACAACTAATGAAAAACTGTTTTTT
d_gene: .; abundance: once; v_gene: TRBV9; j_gene: TRBJ2-7; CDR3aa: CASSVATGPSYEQYF; CDR3nt: TGTGCCAGCAGCGTAGCTACAGGACCTTCCTACGAGCAGTACTTC
d_gene: TRBD1; abundance: .; v_gene: TRBV5-1; j_gene: TRBJ2-7; CDR3aa: CASSIGQGLAYEQYF; CDR3nt: TGCGCCAGCAGCATAGGACAGGGGTTAGCCTACGAGCAGTACTTC
d_gene: TRBD1; abundance: many; v_gene: TRBV5-4; j_gene: TRBJ1-1; CDR3aa: CASSLGGTGEAFF; CDR3nt: TGTGCCAGCAGCTTGGGGGGGACAGGTGAAGCTTTCTTT
d_gene: TRBD1; abundance: .; v_gene: TRBV28; j_gene: TRBJ1-3; CDR3aa: CASRATGGVGNTIYF; CDR3nt: TGTGCCAGCAGGGCGACAGGGGGCGTTGGAAACACCATATATTTT
d_gene: .; abundance: .; v_gene: TRBV2; j_gene: TRBJ1-2; CDR3aa: CASSGDKPNYGYTF; CDR3nt: TGTGCCAGCAGTGGAGACAAACCTAACTATGGCTACACCTTC
d_gene: .; abundance: .; v_gene: TRBV10-3; j_gene: TRBJ2-7; CDR3aa: CAISVSMGHTYEQYF; CDR3nt: TGTGCCATCAGTGTCAGTATGGGACACACCTACGAGCAGTACTTC
d_gene: TRBD2; abundance: .; v_gene: TRBV5-1; j_gene: TRBJ2-1; CDR3aa: CASSLIPSGDYNEQFF; CDR3nt: TGCGCCAGCAGCTTGATTCCTAGCGGAGATTACAATGAGCAGTTCTTC
d_gene: TRBD1; abundance: .; v_gene: TRBV30; j_gene: TRBJ1-1; CDR3aa: CAWSPGTGNTEAFF; CDR3nt: TGTGCCTGGAGCCCCGGGACAGGGAACACTGAAGCTTTCTTT
d_gene: TRBD1; abundance: few; v_gene: TRBV15; j_gene: TRBJ1-1; CDR3aa: CATSSLTGFVTEAFF; CDR3nt: TGTGCCACCAGCAGCCTGACAGGGTTTGTGACTGAAGCTTTCTTT
d_gene: TRBD2; abundance: .; v_gene: TRBV30; j_gene: TRBJ2-1; CDR3aa: CAWSVGGAYNEQFF; CDR3nt: TGTGCCTGGAGTGTCGGGGGGGCCTACAATGAGCAGTTCTTC
d_gene: .; abundance: .; v_gene: TRBV6-1; j_gene: TRBJ2-1; CDR3aa: CASSESLGANVEQFF; CDR3nt: TGTGCCAGCAGTGAGTCTTTGGGGGCGAACGTTGAGCAGTTCTTC
d_gene: .; abundance: .; v_gene: TRBV5-5; j_gene: TRBJ2-5; CDR3aa: CASSTRTVRGETQYF; CDR3nt: TGTGCCAGCAGCACCAGGACAGTTAGGGGGGAGACCCAGTACTTC
d_gene: TRBD1; abundance: once; v_gene: TRBV28; j_gene: TRBJ2-5; CDR3aa: CAILPRGTQRQETQYF; CDR3nt: TGTGCCATCCTACCCAGGGGGACCCAGAGGCAAGAGACCCAGTACTTC
d_gene: .; abundance: .; v_gene: TRBV25-1; j_gene: TRBJ1-5; CDR3aa: CASSDAHPGGAQHF; CDR3nt: TGTGCCAGCAGCGATGCACATCCCGGGGGAGCCCAGCATTTT
d_gene: TRBD2; abundance: .; v_gene: TRBV5-1; j_gene: TRBJ2-3; CDR3aa: CASSLATSGGDTQYF; CDR3nt: TGCGCCAGCAGCTTGGCCACTAGCGGGGGGGATACGCAGTATTTT
d_gene: .; abundance: few; v_gene: TRBV27; j_gene: TRBJ2-1; CDR3aa: CASIAEWRTAPFF; CDR3nt: TGTGCCAGCATCGCGGAATGGAGGACCGCTCCGTTCTTC
d_gene: .; abundance: .; v_gene: TRBV18; j_gene: TRBJ1-2; CDR3aa: CASSTSLQENSYGYTF; CDR3nt: TGTGCCAGCTCAACATCTCTACAGGAAAACTCGTATGGCTACACCTTC
d_gene: .; abundance: .; v_gene: TRBV29-1; j_gene: TRBJ1-2; CDR3aa: CSVERADGYTF; CDR3nt: TGCAGCGTTGAGCGGGCAGATGGCTACACCTTC
d_gene: TRBD2; abundance: .; v_gene: TRBV19; j_gene: TRBJ2-7; CDR3aa: CASQLAGGPSYEQYF; CDR3nt: TGTGCCAGTCAATTAGCGGGGGGCCCCTCCTACGAGCAGTACTTC
d_gene: .; abundance: .; v_gene: TRBV5-1; j_gene: TRBJ1-1; CDR3aa: CASSQGLDTEAFF; CDR3nt: TGCGCCAGCAGTCAGGGTTTGGACACTGAAGCTTTCTTT
d_gene: TRBD1; abundance: .; v_gene: TRBV28; j_gene: TRBJ1-2; CDR3aa: CASSLSSEQGVVYGYTF; CDR3nt: TGTGCCAGCAGTTTATCATCGGAACAGGGGGTAGTGTATGGCTACACCTTC
d_gene: TRBD2; abundance: .; v_gene: TRBV9; j_gene: TRBJ2-3; CDR3aa: CASSAGTSSTADTQYF; CDR3nt: TGTGCCAGCAGCGCGGGGACTAGCTCTACCGCGGATACGCAGTATTTT
d_gene: .; abundance: .; v_gene: TRBV5-4; j_gene: TRBJ1-2; CDR3aa: CASSLEGVGRAAGYTF; CDR3nt: TGTGCCAGCAGCTTGGAAGGGGTGGGCAGGGCCGCTGGCTACACCTTC